A selection of T cell receptor beta chains follows, all from one sample in a study of cytomegalovirus exposure and HLA in healthy donors. Assay: immunoSEQ multiplex PCR; the TCRdb copy retains only in-frame clones and omits some. The table includes approximately 100,000 clones, around 79% detected once. The material sequenced was PBMCs. The receptor set was obtained from a woman between 40 and 50 years old in good health and CMV-seronegative. CDR3s include the opening cysteine and the closing phenylalanine or tryptophan. The D gene is left open where the match is weak. Only part of the rows carry a size: once, few, many, or a class if the clone is expanded.

clone size | D gene | J gene | V gene | CDR3 DNA | CDR3 protein
. | . | TRBJ2-2 | TRBV2 | TGTGCCAGCAGTTTCCTTGCCGGCCAGGCCGGGGAGCTGTTTTTT | CASSFLAGQAGELFF
few | . | TRBJ2-5 | TRBV2 | TGTGCCAGCAGTCCTCGGGAGACCCAGTACTTC | CASSPRETQYF
. | . | TRBJ2-2 | TRBV18 | TGTGCCAGCCCCCCCGACAGCCTTAACACCGGGGAGCTGTTTTTT | CASPPDSLNTGELFF
. | . | TRBJ1-2 | TRBV11-1 | TGTGCCAGCAGCCGGGGGGGGACTAACTTGCATGGCTACACCTTC | CASSRGGTNLHGYTF
. | TRBD1 | TRBJ1-1 | TRBV7-6 | TGTGCCAGCAGCTCGTCGGGACAGGTGAACACTGAAGCTTTCTTT | CASSSSGQVNTEAFF
few | TRBD2 | TRBJ2-3 | TRBV5-6 | TGTGCCAGCAGCTTTCGGGGGGTACTCACAGATACGCAGTATTTT | CASSFRGVLTDTQYF
. | . | TRBJ1-2 | TRBV7-8 | TGTGCCAGCAGCTTAGAGACATCTAGGGCGGGCTATGGCTACACCTTC | CASSLETSRAGYGYTF
. | . | TRBJ1-1 | TRBV18 | TGTGCCAGCTCACCACCGAGGGGGGGGAACACTGAAGCTTTCTTT | CASSPPRGGNTEAFF
. | TRBD2 | TRBJ2-2 | TRBV30 | TGTGCCTGGAGTTCATCGGGGGGGTGGACCGGGGAGCTGTTTTTT | CAWSSSGGWTGELFF
. | . | TRBJ2-2 | TRBV7-9 | TGTGCCAGCAGCTTAGTAAACAGCCCGGGGGAGCTGTTTTTT | CASSLVNSPGELFF
. | . | TRBJ2-1 | TRBV4-1 | TGCGCCAGCAGCCCCCGGGGAGATGAGCAGTTCTTC | CASSPRGDEQFF
. | TRBD1 | TRBJ2-1 | TRBV2 | TGTGCCAGCAGTAACGACAGGGCGGAGCAGTTCTTC | CASSNDRAEQFF
. | TRBD1 | TRBJ1-2 | TRBV27 | TGTGCCAGCAGCCCGGGACAGAGGAATGGCTACACCTTC | CASSPGQRNGYTF
. | TRBD1 | TRBJ1-2 | TRBV7-2 | TGTGCCAGCAGTTCTTCAGGGGGCGCGAAGGCTAACTATGGCTACACCTTC | CASSSSGGAKANYGYTF
. | TRBD1 | TRBJ1-2 | TRBV7-8 | TGTGCCAGCAGCTTATTGGGGACAGGGGATAACTATGGCTACACCTTC | CASSLLGTGDNYGYTF
few | TRBD1 | TRBJ1-5 | TRBV2 | TGTGCCAGCAGTCCACAGGGGGGCAATCAGCCCCAGCATTTT | CASSPQGGNQPQHF
once | . | TRBJ2-6 | TRBV7-8 | TGTGCCAGCAGCCTGAGTCACTCTGGGGCCAACGTCCTGACTTTC | CASSLSHSGANVLTF
. | . | TRBJ2-4 | TRBV5-8 | TGTGCCAGCAGCTTGACAACACGGGACATTCAGTACTTC | CASSLTTRDIQYF
few | . | TRBJ2-5 | TRBV5-1 | TGCGCCAGCACTCAGCAGGGGCAAGAGACCCAGTACTTC | CASTQQGQETQYF
. | . | TRBJ1-5 | TRBV4-3 | TGCGCCAGCAGCCGTACAACAGGAAGCAATCAGCCCCAGCATTTT | CASSRTTGSNQPQHF
. | TRBD1 | TRBJ1-2 | TRBV19 | TGTGCCAGTAGCGCTATCGGGACAGGCTATGGCTACACCTTC | CASSAIGTGYGYTF
. | TRBD1 | TRBJ1-1 | TRBV19 | TGTGCCAGTAGTATATTGGGACAGGGGCCACTGTTGGCAGCTTTCTTT | CASSILGQGPLLAAFF
. | . | TRBJ2-1 | TRBV27 | TGTGCCAGCAGTTTAGCCAGGGTGGATGAGCAGTTCTTC | CASSLARVDEQFF
. | . | TRBJ1-5 | TRBV6-6 | TGTGCCAGCAGCCGCCGGGACTCAAATCAGCCCCAGCATTTT | CASSRRDSNQPQHF
. | TRBD1 | TRBJ1-2 | TRBV2 | TGTGCCAGCAGACCTCAAGCAGGGGGGAACTATGGCTACACCTTC | CASRPQAGGNYGYTF
. | TRBD2 | TRBJ2-3 | TRBV5-4 | TGTGCCAGCAGCTCACCGGGACTAGCGGGAGATACGCAGTATTTT | CASSSPGLAGDTQYF
. | TRBD2 | TRBJ2-5 | TRBV7-2 | TGTGCCAGCAGCTTATTCGGGGGGTTCGAGGAGGCGGGGACCCAGTACTTC | CASSLFGGFEEAGTQYF
. | . | TRBJ2-4 | TRBV7-9 | TGTGCCAGCAGCCGGGTGAAAAACATTCAGTACTTC | CASSRVKNIQYF
. | . | TRBJ2-7 | TRBV11-2 | TGTGCCAGCAGCCATTTTTACGAGCAGTACTTC | CASSHFYEQYF
. | TRBD2 | TRBJ2-3 | TRBV4-3 | TGCGCCAGCAGCCCCGGGCACGGAGCGGGGGGCAGCACAGATACGCAGTATTTT | CASSPGHGAGGSTDTQYF
. | TRBD1 | TRBJ2-2 | TRBV2 | TGTGCCAGCAGTGAAGGGACAGGCCCCGGGGAGCTGTTTTTT | CASSEGTGPGELFF
few | TRBD2 | TRBJ2-2 | TRBV27 | TGTGCCAGCAGTTTAAGCGGGGTTAACACCGGGGAGCTGTTTTTT | CASSLSGVNTGELFF
. | . | TRBJ1-6 | TRBV19 | TGTGCCAGTAGTATTGGGCGGGATAATTCACCCCTCCACTTT | CASSIGRDNSPLHF
. | TRBD1 | TRBJ2-2 | TRBV4-1 | TGCGCCAGCAGTGAAGACAGGGGTTGGACCGGGGAGCTGTTTTTT | CASSEDRGWTGELFF
. | . | TRBJ1-4 | TRBV4-2 | TGTGCCAGCAGCCAACCGACAGGCAGAGGTGAAAAACTGTTTTTT | CASSQPTGRGEKLFF
. | TRBD1 | TRBJ1-2 | TRBV30 | TGTACCGGGACAGGGGGCTATGGCTACACCTTC | CTGTGGYGYTF
. | . | TRBJ1-4 | TRBV11-1 | TGTGCCAGCAGCCCGCGGAATGAAAAACTGTTTTTT | CASSPRNEKLFF
once | . | TRBJ2-3 | TRBV19 | TGTGCCAGTAGTTTGGTAGAGACAGATACGCAGTATTTT | CASSLVETDTQYF
few | . | TRBJ1-1 | TRBV9 | TGTGCCAGCAGCGTAGCTCAGGGAGGCAAAGCTTTCTTT | CASSVAQGGKAFF
. | TRBD1 | TRBJ1-5 | TRBV10-2 | TGCGCCAGCAGTCCACAGGGGGCTCGGCAGCCCCAGCATTTT | CASSPQGARQPQHF
. | TRBD1 | TRBJ2-1 | TRBV6-1 | TGTGCCAGCAGTGATCGGCAGGGGGCTTATGAGCAGTTCTTC | CASSDRQGAYEQFF
. | . | TRBJ1-3 | TRBV15 | TGTGCCACCAGCAGAGATCTCCCGAGCTCTGGAAACACCATATATTTT | CATSRDLPSSGNTIYF
once | TRBD1 | TRBJ2-1 | TRBV5-1 | TGCGCCAGCAGCATCCCGACAGGGGAACACAATGAGCAGTTCTTC | CASSIPTGEHNEQFF
few | . | TRBJ2-3 | TRBV18 | TGTGCCAGCTCACCCCCTGGTGGGAGTCCAGATACGCAGTATTTT | CASSPPGGSPDTQYF
. | TRBD2 | TRBJ2-6 | TRBV9 | TGTGCCAGCAGCCCCAGGATAGCGGGGGGGCCTGGGGCCGGGGCCAACGTCCTGACTTTC | CASSPRIAGGPGAGANVLTF